What follows is one T cell receptor beta chain and its context. Its antigen remains unknown. The V gene's germline CDR1 is SGHRS and CDR2 YFSETQ. V was pared by 5 bases and J by 0 bases, with 3 bases of the junction left unmatched. The CDR3 is made up of 14 amino acids. Each donor's blood draw was 7.5 to 10 milliliters of peripheral blood. The sample originates from a study of blood T cells in healthy people across ages. Using a J-beta primer mix together with a sample-barcoded 5' primer, a second PCR was run for roughly 6 to 12 cycles. TCRdb fed the 5' RACE reads into MiXCR, producing one record per CDR3 protein. The table lists 1.5 million to 2 million distinct CDR3 sequences, 35% to 50% of them singletons, with 20% to 25% in the top ten. Study findings and constraints: Older individuals had lower TCR beta diversity per million T cells (the decline was roughly linear).

The receptor comes from a human donor in good health. The V call is TRBV5-1, the J call TRBJ2-3, with TRBD1 identical over 7 bases. The sequencing input was blood. The CDR3 DNA follows: TGCGCCAGCAGAGGGGACAGAAGCACAGATACGCAGTATTTT. Its protein product is CASRGDRSTDTQYF.